These 10 T cell receptor beta chains were sequenced from one sample in a study of blood T cell repertoires in COVID-19. Sequencing used immunoSEQ multiplex PCR; TCRdb keeps in-frame clones, though not all of them. The repertoire holds fewer than 350,000 clones, with almost 90% as singletons. The sample consisted of PBMCs or T cells enriched from blood (not recorded which). These receptors were obtained from a woman under 40 who had been exposed to COVID-19.

The gene calls are TRBV24-1 and TRBJ1-1; TRBD1 is a possible D gene (5 bases). Germline CDR1 is KGHDR and CDR2 is SFDVKD. Between the trimmed V and J ends, which lost 3 bases and 8 bases, there was a span of 12 bases. The CDR3 contains 13 residues. The CDR3 spells CATSDSQGLEAFF. The CDR3 bases are TGTGCCACCAGTGATAGCCAGGGTTTAGAAGCTTTCTTT.

This chain connects TRBV11-3 to TRBJ2-2; TRBD2 matches 8 bases. CDR3 length: 15 amino acids. Trimming cost V 3 bases and J 4 bases; bases outside gene matches: 4. Germline V lookup: CDR1 SGHNT, CDR2 YENEEA. CDR3 amino acids: CASSFQAGVTGELFF. CDR3 DNA: TGTGCCAGCAGCTTCCAAGCGGGAGTCACCGGGGAGCTGTTTTTT. The variable domain in full, completed from reference TRBV11-3 and TRBJ2-2, reads EAGVVQSPRYKIIEKKQPVAFWCNPISGHNTLYWYLQNLGQGPELLIRYENEEAVDDSQLPKDRFSAERLKGVDSTLKIQPAELGDSAVYLCASSFQAGVTGELFFGEGSRLTVL.

J is TRBJ2-2 and V is TRBV14; 7 bases are a match to TRBD1. Looked up from germline, CDR1 is SGHDN and CDR2 is FVKESK. Trimming cost V 1 base and J 4 bases; bases outside gene matches: 3. The CDR3 has 15 residues. In DNA, the CDR3 is TGTGCCAGCAGCCAAGGACAGGGTTTCACCGGGGAGCTGTTTTTT. It codes for CASSQGQGFTGELFF.

The chain is built from TRBV10-2 and TRBJ1-5; D call uncertain. The CDR3 totals 14 residues. Germline assignment: CDR1 WSHSY and CDR2 SAAADI. V was trimmed by 6 bases and J by 3 bases, leaving 12 bases between them. CDR3 DNA: TGCGCCAGCAGGGGGAGCGATACCAATCAGCCCCAGCATTTT. Protein: CASRGSDTNQPQHF.

The J gene is TRBJ1-5, the V gene TRBV7-9; no firm D call. CDR3 size: 17 residues. The V and J ends lost 1 base and 6 bases respectively, with 19 bases between them. Germline CDR1 reads SEHNR; CDR2 reads FQNEAQ (reference sequence). CDR3 in amino acids: CASSLGNLDRRGQPQHF. The CDR3 DNA sequence: TGTGCCAGCAGCTTAGGGAACTTGGACCGGCGGGGTCAGCCCCAGCATTTT.

To note about this clone: Different DNA sequences within this sample yield the same CDR3. The chain joins TRBV27 to TRBJ1-2; weak D call: TRBD1 (5 bases). The CDR3 consists of 12 residues. Germline V CDR1 and CDR2: MNHEY, SMNVEV (reference sequence). V lost 5 bases, J lost 7 bases, and 11 bases lay in between. The CDR3 DNA follows: TGTGCCAGCAGTCCAACGGGGGGTGGCTACACCTTC. Translation gives CASSPTGGGYTF.

V usage is TRBV9 and J usage is TRBJ2-7, with D possibly being TRBD1 (6 bases). In germline, CDR1 is SGDLS, CDR2 YYNGEE. The CDR3 covers 14 residues. Deletions cut 3 bases from V and 1 base from J, with 11 bases between. The CDR3 DNA sequence: TGTGCCAGCAGCGAGACAGGAGCATCCTACGAGCAGTACTTC. This sequence encodes CASSETGASYEQYF.

The V call is TRBV10-3, the J call TRBJ2-2; 8 positions agree with TRBD2. There are 15 residues in the CDR3. Per germline, CDR1 ENHRY and CDR2 SYGVKD. The J segment lost 1 base and the V segment lost 9 bases, leaving 7 bases of the junction unmatched. The CDR3, as DNA: TGTGCCATGGGCCCACTAGCGGTGAACACCGGGGAGCTGTTTTTT. Translated, it gives CAMGPLAVNTGELFF.

CDR3 in amino acids: CASSPGGSYEQYF. CDR3 nucleotide sequence: TGTGCCAGCAGCCCGGGGGGCTCCTACGAGCAGTACTTC. The chain links TRBV7-6 to TRBJ2-7; 7 nucleotides align to TRBD2. The CDR3 spans 13 residues. Germline V lookup: CDR1 SGHVS, CDR2 FNYEAQ. V lost 5 bases to trimming and J lost 0 bases; unmatched junction nucleotides: 1.

The chain has TRBV5-1 and TRBJ2-3, with D maybe TRBD1 (6 bases). In germline, CDR1 is SGHRS, CDR2 YFSETQ. Trimming took off 3 bases at V and 6 bases at J, with 14 bases between the two ends. This CDR3 spans 14 amino acids. The CDR3 region is CASSSGQSTDTQYF. CDR3 nucleotides: TGCGCCAGCAGCTCCGGACAGTCAACCGATACGCAGTATTTT.